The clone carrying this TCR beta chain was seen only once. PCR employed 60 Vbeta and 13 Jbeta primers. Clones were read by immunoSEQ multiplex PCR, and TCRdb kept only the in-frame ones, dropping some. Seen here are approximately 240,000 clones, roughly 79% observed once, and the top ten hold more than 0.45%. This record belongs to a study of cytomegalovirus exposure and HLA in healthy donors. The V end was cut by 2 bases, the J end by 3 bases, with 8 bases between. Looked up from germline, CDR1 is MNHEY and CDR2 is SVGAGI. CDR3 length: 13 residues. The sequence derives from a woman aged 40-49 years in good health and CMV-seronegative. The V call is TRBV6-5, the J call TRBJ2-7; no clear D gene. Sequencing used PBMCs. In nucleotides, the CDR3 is TGTGCCAGCAGTTACCGCGAAGACTACGAGCAGTACTTC. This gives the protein CASSYREDYEQYF.